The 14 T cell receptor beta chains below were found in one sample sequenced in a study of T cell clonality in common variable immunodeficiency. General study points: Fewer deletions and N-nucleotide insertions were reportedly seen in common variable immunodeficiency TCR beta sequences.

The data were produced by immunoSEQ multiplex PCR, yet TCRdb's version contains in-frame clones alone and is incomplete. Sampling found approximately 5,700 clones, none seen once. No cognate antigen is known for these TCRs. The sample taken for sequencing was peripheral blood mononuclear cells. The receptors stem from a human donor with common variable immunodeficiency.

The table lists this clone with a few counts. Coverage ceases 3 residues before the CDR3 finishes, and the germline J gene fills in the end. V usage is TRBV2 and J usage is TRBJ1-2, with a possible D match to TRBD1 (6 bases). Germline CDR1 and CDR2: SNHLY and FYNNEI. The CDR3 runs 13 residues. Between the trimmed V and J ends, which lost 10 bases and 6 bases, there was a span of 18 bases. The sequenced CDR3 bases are TGTGCCAACAGGTCCACAGGGACGCATGGC. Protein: CANRSTGTHG. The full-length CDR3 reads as CANRSTGTHGYTF.

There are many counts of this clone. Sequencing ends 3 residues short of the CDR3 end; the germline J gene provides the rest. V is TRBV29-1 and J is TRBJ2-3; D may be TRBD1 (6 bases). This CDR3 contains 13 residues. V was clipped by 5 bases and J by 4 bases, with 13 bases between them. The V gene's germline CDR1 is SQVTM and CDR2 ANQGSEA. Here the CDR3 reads CSVTRGWADTQYF. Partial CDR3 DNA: TGCAGCGTTACCAGGGGATGGGCAGATACG.

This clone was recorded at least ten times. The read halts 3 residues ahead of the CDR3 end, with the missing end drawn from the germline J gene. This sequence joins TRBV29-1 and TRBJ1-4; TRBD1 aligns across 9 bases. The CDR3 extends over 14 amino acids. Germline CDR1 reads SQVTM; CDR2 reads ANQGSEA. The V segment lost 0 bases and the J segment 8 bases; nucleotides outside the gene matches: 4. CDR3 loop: CSVEEGQGGEKLFF. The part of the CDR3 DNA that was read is TGCAGCGTTGAAGAGGGACAGGGTGGGGAAAAA. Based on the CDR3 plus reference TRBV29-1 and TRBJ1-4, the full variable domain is SAVISQKPSRDICQRGTSLTIQCQVDSQVTMMFWYRQQPGQSLTLIATANQGSEATYESGFVIDKFPISRPNLTFSTLTVSNMSPEDSSIYLCSVEEGQGGEKLFFGSGTQLSVL.

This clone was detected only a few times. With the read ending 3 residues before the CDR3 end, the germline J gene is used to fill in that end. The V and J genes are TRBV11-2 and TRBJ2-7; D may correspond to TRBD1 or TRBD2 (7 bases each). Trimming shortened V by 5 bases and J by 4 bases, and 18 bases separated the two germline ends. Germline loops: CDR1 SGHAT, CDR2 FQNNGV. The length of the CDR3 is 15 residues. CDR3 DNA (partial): TGTGCCAGCAGCCAGAGGGAGGGGGCTCGTTACGAG. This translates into CASSQREGARYE. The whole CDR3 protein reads CASSQREGARYEQYF.

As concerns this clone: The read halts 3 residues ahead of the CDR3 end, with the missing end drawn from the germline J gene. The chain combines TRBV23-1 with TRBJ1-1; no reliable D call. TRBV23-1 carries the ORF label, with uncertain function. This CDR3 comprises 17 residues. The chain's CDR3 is CASSQLQVTATLAEAFF. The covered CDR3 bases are TGCGCCAGCAGTCAACTCCAGGTCACAGCGACACTAGCGGAA.

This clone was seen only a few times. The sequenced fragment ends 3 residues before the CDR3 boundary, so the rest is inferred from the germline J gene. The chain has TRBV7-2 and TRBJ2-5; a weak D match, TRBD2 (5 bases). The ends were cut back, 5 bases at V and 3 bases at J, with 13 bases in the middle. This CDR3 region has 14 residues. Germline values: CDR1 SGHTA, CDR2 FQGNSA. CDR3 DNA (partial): TGTGCCAGCAGCCAAGGGCCGGGGAAAGAGACC. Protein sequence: CASSQGPGKET. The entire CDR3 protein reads CASSQGPGKETQYF. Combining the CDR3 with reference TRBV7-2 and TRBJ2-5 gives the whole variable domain GAGVSQSPSNKVTEKGKDVELRCDPISGHTALYWYRQSLGQGLEFLIYFQGNSAPDKSGLPSDRFSAERTGGSVSTLTIQRTQQEDSAVYLCASSQGPGKETQYFGPGTRLLVL.

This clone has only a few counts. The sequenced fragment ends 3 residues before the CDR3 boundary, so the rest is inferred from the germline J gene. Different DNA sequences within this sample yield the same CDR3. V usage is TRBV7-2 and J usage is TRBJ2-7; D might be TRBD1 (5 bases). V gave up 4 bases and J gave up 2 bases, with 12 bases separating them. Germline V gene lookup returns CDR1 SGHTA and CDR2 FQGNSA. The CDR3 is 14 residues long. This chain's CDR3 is CASSSGQGPYEQYF. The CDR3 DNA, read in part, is TGTGCCAGCAGCTCTGGCCAGGGTCCCTACGAG.

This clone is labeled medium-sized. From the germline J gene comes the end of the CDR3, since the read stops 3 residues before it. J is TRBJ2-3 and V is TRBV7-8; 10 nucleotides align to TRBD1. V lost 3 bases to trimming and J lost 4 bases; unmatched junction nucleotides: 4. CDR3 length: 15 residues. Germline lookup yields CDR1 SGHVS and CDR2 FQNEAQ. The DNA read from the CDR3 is TGTGCCAGCAGCTTTGGGACAGGGGTTGCAGATACG. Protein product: CASSFGTGVADT. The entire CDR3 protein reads CASSFGTGVADTQYF.

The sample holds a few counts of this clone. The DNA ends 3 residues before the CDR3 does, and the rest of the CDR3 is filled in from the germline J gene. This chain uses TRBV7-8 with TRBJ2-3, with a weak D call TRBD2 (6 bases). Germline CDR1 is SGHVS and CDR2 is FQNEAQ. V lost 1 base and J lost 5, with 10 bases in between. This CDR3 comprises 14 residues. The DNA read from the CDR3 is TGTGCCAGCAGCTTAGAATGGGGGGTAGATACG. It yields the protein CASSLEWGVDT. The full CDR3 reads CASSLEWGVDTQYF. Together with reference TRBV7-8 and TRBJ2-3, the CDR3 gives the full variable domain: GAGVSQSPRYKVAKRGQDVALRCDPISGHVSLFWYQQALGQGPEFLTYFQNEAQLDKSGLPSDRFFAERPEGSVSTLKIQRTQQEDSAVYLCASSLEWGVDTQYFGPGTRLTVL.

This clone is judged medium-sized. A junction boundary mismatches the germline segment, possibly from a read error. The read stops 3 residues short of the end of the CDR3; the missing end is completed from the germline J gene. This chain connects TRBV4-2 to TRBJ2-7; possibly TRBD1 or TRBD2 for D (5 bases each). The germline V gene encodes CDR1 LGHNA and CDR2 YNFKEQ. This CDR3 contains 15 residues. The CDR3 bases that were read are TGCGCCAGCAGCCAAGAAAGGCAGGGAGCCTACGAG. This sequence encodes CASSQERQGAYE. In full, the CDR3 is CASSQERQGAYEQYF.

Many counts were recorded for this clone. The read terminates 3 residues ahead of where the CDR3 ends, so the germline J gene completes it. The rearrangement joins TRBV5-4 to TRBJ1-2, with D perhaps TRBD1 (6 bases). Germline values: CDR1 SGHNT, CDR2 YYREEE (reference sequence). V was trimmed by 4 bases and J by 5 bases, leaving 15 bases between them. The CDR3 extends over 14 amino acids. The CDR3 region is CASSPRGAGYGYTF. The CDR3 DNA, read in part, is TGTGCCAGCAGCCCCCGGGGGGCGGGATATGGC.

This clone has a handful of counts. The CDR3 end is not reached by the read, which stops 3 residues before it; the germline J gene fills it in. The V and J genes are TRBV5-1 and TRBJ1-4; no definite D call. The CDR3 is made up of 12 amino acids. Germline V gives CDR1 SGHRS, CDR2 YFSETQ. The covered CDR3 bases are TGCGCCAGCAGAGGGCCGGAAGAAGAA. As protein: CASRGPEEE. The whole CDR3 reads CASRGPEEELFF. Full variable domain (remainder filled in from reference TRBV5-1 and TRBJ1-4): KAGVTQTPRYLIKTRGQQVTLSCSPISGHRSVSWYQQTPGQGLQFLFEYFSETQRNKGNFPGRFSGRQFSNSRSEMNVSTLELGDSALYLCASRGPEEELFFGSGTQLSVL.

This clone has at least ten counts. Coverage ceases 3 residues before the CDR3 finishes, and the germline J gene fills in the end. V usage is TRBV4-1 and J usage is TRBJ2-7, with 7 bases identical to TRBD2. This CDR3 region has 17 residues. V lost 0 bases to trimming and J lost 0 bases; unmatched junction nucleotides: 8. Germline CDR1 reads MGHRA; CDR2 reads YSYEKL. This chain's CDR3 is CASSQDRVSGFSYEQYF. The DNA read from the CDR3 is TGCGCCAGCAGCCAAGATCGAGTTAGCGGGTTCTCCTACGAG.

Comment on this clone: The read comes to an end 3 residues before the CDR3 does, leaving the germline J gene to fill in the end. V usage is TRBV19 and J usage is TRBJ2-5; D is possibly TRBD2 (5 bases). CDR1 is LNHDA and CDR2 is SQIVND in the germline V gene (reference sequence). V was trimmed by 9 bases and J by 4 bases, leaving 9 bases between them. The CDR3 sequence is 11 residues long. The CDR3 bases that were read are TGTGCCAGCGGACTGGGAGAGACC. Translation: CASGLGET. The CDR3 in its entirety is CASGLGETQYF.